This T cell receptor beta chain was sequenced for a study of OX40 agonist ivuxolimab in advanced cancers. This CDR3 comprises 16 residues. Germline CDR1 reads SGHDN; CDR2 reads FVKESK. V was cut by 4 bases and J by 6 bases, with 18 bases left in between. Sequencing used immunoSEQ multiplex PCR; TCRdb keeps in-frame clones, though not all of them. The sample has tens of thousands of clones, 88% seen once; the top ten hold roughly 0.66%. This sequence was found in an adult with an advanced solid tumor such as melanoma, head and neck, liver or kidney cancer. The sample in question was CD4+ or CD8+ T cells sorted from blood, obtained in a trial of the OX40 agonist ivuxolimab. The chain recombines TRBV14 with TRBJ1-4; a weak D match, TRBD1 (5 bases). CDR3 region: CASSPLGRGADEKLFF. CDR3 sequence (DNA): TGTGCCAGCAGCCCCCTTGGGAGGGGCGCGGATGAAAAACTGTTTTTT.